This is a list of T cell receptor beta chains from one sample in a study of T cells after yellow fever vaccination. TCRdb processed the 5' RACE reads anew with MiXCR; each CDR3 protein has one entry. The table records approximately 170,000 distinct CDR3 sequences, about 11% of them present only once. The material sequenced was CD8+ T cells sorted from PBMCs, taken 15 days after the yellow fever booster vaccination. All receptors come from a man between 18 and 35 years old who received the YFV17D yellow fever vaccine. CDR3s include the opening cysteine and the closing phenylalanine or tryptophan. A D gene is named only where the DNA matches it firmly. Not all rows give a size; the values are once, few, many and, for expanded clones, a class.

D	V	size	J	DNA	CDR3
NA	TRBV4-1	NA	TRBJ2-5	TGCGCCAGCAGCCAACCGGGCGAGGAGACCCAGTACTTC	CASSQPGEETQYF
NA	TRBV7-2	few	TRBJ2-3	TGTGCCAGCAGCTTAGTACTCGTTCCAGATACGCAGTATTTT	CASSLVLVPDTQYF
NA	TRBV7-9	NA	TRBJ2-3	TGTGCCAGCATTAATTCCACAGATACGCAGTATTTT	CASINSTDTQYF
NA	TRBV5-4	NA	TRBJ2-1	TGTGCCAGCAGCTTGGAGGGGGTAAACTCCTACAATGAGCAGTTCTTC	CASSLEGVNSYNEQFF
NA	TRBV25-1	NA	TRBJ1-1	TGTGCCAGCAGTGAATCGGTCGGGTCCGCTGAAGCTTTCTTT	CASSESVGSAEAFF
NA	TRBV13	NA	TRBJ2-5	TGTGCCAGCAGCTTAGGCGAGCAACCAGAGACCCAGTACTTC	CASSLGEQPETQYF
TRBD1	TRBV20-1	NA	TRBJ1-2	TGCAGTGCGGGGACAGGGTGGCCCTACACCTTC	CSAGTGWPYTF
TRBD2	TRBV20-1	NA	TRBJ2-3	TGCAGTGCTGCAGAGATAAGTGGCGGGGGGGTAGATACGCAGTATTTT	CSAAEISGGGVDTQYF
NA	TRBV6-2/TRBV6-3	few	TRBJ2-5	TGTGCCAGCAGTTCCGACCGGGTTGAGACCCAGTACTTC	CASSSDRVETQYF
NA	TRBV7-9	NA	TRBJ2-2	TGTGCCAGCAGAGCTTTTACGTATGCCGGGGAGCTGTTTTTT	CASRAFTYAGELFF
NA	TRBV4-2	few	TRBJ2-5	TGTGCCAGCAGCCAAGGGTCTAGCGACCAAGAGACCCAGTACTTC	CASSQGSSDQETQYF
NA	TRBV3-1	few	TRBJ2-7	TGTGCCAGCAGCCAAGAGGGAGTCTCCTACGAGCAGTACTTC	CASSQEGVSYEQYF
NA	TRBV6-2/TRBV6-3	many	TRBJ2-2	TGTGCCAGCAGTTACACAGACACCGGGGAGCTGTTTTTT	CASSYTDTGELFF